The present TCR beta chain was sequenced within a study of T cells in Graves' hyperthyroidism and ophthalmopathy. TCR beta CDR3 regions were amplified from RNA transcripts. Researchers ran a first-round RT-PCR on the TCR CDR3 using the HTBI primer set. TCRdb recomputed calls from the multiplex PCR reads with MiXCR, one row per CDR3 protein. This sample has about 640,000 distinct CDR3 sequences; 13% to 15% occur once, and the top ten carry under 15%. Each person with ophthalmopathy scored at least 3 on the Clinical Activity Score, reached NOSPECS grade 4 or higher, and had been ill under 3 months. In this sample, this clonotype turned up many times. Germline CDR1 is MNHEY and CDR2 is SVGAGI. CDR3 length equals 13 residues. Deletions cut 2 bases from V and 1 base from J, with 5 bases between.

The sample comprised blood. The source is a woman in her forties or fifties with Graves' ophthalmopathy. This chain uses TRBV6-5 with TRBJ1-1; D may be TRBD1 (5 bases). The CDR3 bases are TGTGCCAGCAGTTACGGGGGGAACACTGAAGCTTTCTTT. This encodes CASSYGGNTEAFF.